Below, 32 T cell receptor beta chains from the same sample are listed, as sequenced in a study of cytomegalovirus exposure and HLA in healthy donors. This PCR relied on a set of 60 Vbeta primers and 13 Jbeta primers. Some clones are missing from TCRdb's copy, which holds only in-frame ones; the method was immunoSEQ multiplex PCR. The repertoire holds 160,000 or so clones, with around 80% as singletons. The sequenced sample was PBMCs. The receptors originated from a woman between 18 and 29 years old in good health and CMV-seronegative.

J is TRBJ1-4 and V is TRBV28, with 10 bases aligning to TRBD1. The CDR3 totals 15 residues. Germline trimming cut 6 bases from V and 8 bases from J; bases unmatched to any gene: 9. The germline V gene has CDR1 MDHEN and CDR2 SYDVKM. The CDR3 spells CASRMTGGDREKLFF. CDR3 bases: TGTGCCAGCAGGATGACAGGGGGCGATCGGGAAAAACTGTTTTTT.

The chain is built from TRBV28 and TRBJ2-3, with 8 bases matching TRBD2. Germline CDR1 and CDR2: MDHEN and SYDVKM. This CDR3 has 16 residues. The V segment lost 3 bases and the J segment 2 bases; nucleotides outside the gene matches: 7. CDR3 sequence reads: CASSFLSGANTDTQYF. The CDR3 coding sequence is TGTGCCAGCAGTTTCCTTAGCGGGGCAAACACAGATACGCAGTATTTT.

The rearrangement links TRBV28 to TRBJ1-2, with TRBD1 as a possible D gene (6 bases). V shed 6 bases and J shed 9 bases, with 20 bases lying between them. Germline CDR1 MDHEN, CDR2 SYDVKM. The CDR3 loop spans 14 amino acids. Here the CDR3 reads CASRPTGSVLSYTF. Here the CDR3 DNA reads TGTGCCAGCAGGCCGACAGGCTCGGTGTTGAGCTACACCTTC.

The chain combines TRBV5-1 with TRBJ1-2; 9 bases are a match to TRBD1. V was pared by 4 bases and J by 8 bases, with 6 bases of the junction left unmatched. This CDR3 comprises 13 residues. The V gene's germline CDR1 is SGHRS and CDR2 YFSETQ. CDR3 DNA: TGCGCCAGCAGCCCGGGACAGGGAAGGGGCTACACCTTC. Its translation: CASSPGQGRGYTF.

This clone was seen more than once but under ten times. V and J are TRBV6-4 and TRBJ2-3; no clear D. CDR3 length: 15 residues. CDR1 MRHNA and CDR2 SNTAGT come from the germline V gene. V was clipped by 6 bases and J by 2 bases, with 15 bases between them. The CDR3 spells CASSPGPTHTDTQYF. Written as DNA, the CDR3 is TGTGCCAGCAGCCCAGGCCCGACACACACAGATACGCAGTATTTT.

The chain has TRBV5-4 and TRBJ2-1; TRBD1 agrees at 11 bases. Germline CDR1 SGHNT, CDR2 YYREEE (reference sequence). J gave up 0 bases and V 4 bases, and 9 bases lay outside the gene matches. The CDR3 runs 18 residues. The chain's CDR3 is CASSLGTGGWSSYNEQFF. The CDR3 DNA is TGTGCCAGCAGCCTGGGGACAGGGGGTTGGAGCTCCTACAATGAGCAGTTCTTC. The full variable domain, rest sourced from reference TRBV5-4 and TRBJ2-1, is ETGVTQSPTHLIKTRGQQVTLRCSSQSGHNTVSWYQQALGQGPQFIFQYYREEENGRGNFPPRFSGLQFPNYSSELNVNALELDDSALYLCASSLGTGGWSSYNEQFFGPGTRLTVL.

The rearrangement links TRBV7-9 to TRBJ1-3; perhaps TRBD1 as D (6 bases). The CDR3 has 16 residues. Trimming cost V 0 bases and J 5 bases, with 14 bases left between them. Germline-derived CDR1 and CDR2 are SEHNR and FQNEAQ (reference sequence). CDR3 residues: CASSLANRENRNTIYF. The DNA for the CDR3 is TGTGCCAGCAGCTTAGCGAACAGGGAAAACAGAAACACCATATATTTT.

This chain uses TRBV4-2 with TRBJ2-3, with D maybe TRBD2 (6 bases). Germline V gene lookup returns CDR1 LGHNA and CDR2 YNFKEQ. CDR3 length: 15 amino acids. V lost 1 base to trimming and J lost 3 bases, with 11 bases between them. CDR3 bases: TGTGCCAGCAGCCAAGTGGGGGGTTTGACAGATACGCAGTATTTT. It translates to CASSQVGGLTDTQYF.

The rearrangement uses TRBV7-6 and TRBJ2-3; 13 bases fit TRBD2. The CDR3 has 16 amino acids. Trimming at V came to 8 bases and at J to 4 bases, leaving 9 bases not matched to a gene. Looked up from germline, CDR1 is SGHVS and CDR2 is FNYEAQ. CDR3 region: CASGRLAGGSADTQYF. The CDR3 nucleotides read TGTGCCAGCGGCCGACTAGCGGGGGGTAGCGCAGATACGCAGTATTTT.

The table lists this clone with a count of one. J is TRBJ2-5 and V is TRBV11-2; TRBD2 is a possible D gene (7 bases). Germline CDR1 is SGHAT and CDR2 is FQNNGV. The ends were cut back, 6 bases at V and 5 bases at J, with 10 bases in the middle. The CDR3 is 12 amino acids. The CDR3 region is CASRRGGETQYF. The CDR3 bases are TGTGCCAGCAGGAGGGGGGGGGAGACCCAGTACTTC.

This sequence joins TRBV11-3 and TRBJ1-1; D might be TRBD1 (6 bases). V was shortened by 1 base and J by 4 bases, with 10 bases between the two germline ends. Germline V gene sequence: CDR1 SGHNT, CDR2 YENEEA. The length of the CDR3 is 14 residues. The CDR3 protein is CASSLGQGSTEAFF. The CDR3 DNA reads TGTGCCAGCAGCTTAGGGCAGGGGAGCACTGAAGCTTTCTTT.

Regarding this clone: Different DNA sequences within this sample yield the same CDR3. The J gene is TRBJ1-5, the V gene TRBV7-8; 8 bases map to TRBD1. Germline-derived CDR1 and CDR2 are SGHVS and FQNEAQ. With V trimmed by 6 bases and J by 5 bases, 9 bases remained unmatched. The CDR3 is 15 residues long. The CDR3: CASSLTGTGYQPQHF. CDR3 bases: TGTGCCAGCAGTTTAACCGGGACAGGCTATCAGCCCCAGCATTTT.

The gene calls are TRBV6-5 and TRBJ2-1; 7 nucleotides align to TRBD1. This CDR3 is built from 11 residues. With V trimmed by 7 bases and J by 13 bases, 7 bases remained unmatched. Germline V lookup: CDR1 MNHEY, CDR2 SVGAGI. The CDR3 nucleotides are TGTGCCAGCAACGACAGGGTTAATCAGTTCTTC. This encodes CASNDRVNQFF.

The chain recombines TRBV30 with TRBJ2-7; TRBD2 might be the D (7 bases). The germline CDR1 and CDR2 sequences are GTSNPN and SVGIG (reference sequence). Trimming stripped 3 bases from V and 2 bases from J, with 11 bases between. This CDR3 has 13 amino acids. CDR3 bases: TGTGCCTGGAGAACAGGGAGGGCCTACGAGCAGTACTTC. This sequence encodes CAWRTGRAYEQYF. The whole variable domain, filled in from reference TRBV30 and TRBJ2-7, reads SQTIHQWPATLVQPVGSPLSLECTVEGTSNPNLYWYRQAAGRGLQLLFYSVGIGQISSEVPQNLSASRPQDRQFILSSKKLLLSDSGFYLCAWRTGRAYEQYFGPGTRLTVT.

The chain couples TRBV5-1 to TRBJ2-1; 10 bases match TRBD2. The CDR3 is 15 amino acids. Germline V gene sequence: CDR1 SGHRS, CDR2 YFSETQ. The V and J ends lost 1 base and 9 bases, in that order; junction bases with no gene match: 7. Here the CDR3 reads CASSLSGTSVAEQFF. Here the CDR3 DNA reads TGCGCCAGCAGCTTGTCGGGGACTAGCGTTGCTGAGCAGTTCTTC.

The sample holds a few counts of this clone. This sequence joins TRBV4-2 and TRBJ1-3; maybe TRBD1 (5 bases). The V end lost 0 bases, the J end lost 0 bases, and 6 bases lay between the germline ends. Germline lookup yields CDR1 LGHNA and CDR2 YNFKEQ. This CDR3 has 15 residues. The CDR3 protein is CASSQEDISGNTIYF. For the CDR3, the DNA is TGTGCCAGCAGCCAAGAGGACATCTCTGGAAACACCATATATTTT.

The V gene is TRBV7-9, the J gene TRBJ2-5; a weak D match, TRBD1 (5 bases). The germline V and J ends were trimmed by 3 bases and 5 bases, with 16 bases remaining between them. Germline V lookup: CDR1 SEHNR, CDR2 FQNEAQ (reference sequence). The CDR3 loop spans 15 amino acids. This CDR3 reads CASSFSSGLAETQYF. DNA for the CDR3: TGTGCCAGCAGCTTTTCGTCAGGGTTGGCGGAGACCCAGTACTTC.

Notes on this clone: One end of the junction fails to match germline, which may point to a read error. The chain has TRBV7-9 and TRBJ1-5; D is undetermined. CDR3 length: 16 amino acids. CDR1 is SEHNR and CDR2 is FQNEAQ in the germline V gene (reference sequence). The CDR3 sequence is CSSSPGSHTRYQPQHF. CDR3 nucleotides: TGTTCCAGCAGCCCAGGTAGTCACACCCGTTATCAGCCCCAGCATTTT.

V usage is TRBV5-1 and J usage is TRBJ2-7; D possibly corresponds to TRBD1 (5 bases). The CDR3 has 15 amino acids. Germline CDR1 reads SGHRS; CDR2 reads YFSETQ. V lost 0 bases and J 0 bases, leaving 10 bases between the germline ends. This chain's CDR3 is CASSLARVPSYEQYF. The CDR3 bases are TGCGCCAGCAGCTTGGCCAGGGTGCCCTCCTACGAGCAGTACTTC.

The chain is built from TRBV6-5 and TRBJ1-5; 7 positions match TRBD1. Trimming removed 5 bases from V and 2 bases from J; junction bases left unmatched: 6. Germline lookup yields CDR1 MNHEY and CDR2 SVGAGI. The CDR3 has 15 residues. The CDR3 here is CASSRITGGNQPQHF. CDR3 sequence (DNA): TGTGCCAGCAGTCGCATAACAGGGGGCAATCAGCCCCAGCATTTT.

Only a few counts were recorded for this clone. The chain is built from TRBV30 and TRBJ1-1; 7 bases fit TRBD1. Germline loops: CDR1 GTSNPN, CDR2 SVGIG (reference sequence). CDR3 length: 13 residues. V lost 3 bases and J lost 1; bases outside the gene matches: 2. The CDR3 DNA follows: TGTGCCTGGAGGGGACAGACGAACACTGAAGCTTTCTTT. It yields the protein CAWRGQTNTEAFF.

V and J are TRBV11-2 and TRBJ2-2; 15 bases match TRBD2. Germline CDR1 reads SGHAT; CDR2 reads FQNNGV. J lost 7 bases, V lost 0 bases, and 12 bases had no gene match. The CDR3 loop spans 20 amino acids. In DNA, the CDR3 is TGTGCCAGCAGCTTAGAATTGGCGGGACTAGCGGGGGGCCCTGGCGGGGAGCTGTTTTTT. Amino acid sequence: CASSLELAGLAGGPGGELFF.

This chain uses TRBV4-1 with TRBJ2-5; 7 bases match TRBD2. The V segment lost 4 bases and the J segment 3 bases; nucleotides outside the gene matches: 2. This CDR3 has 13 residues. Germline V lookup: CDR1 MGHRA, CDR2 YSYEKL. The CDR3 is CASSRLAEETQYF. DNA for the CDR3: TGCGCCAGCAGCCGGCTAGCGGAAGAGACCCAGTACTTC.

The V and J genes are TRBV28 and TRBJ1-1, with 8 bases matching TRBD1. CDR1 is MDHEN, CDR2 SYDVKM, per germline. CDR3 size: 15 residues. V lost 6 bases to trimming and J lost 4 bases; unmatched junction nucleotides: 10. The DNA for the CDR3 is TGTGCCAGCAGCCGAGGAGGAACAGGGGGCACTGAAGCTTTCTTT. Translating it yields CASSRGGTGGTEAFF.

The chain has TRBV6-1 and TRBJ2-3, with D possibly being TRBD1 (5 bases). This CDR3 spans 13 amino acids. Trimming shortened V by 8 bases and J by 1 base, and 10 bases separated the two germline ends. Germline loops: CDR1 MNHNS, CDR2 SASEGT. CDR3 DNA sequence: TGTGCCAGCGAACAAGGGGGCACAGATACGCAGTATTTT. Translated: CASEQGGTDTQYF.

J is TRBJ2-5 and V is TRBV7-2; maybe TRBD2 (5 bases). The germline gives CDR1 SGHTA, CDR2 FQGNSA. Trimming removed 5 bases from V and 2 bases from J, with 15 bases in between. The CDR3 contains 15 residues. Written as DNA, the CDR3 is TGTGCCAGCAGCCCCCAAGGGCGGGTACAAGAGACCCAGTACTTC. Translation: CASSPQGRVQETQYF.

The CDR3 loop is CASSLDGRGYGYTF. The DNA of the CDR3 is TGCGCCAGCAGCTTGGATGGCAGGGGGTATGGCTACACCTTC. The gene calls are TRBV5-1 and TRBJ1-2; 7 bases map to TRBD1. V trimming: 0 bases; J trimming: 5 bases; junction bases outside the gene matches: 4. CDR1 SGHRS and CDR2 YFSETQ come from the germline V gene. The CDR3 is 14 amino acids.

The CDR3 nucleotides are TGTGCCAGCAGCTTAGCGGGGGGCTCCTACAATGAGCAGTTCTTC. Translated, it gives CASSLAGGSYNEQFF. The chain combines TRBV11-3 with TRBJ2-1, with TRBD2 matching over 7 bases. The ends lost 1 base at V and 0 bases at J; junction bases unmatched: 0. The CDR3 has 15 residues. Germline lookup yields CDR1 SGHNT and CDR2 YENEEA.

CDR3 residues: CASRAYNSPLHF. The CDR3, as DNA: TGTGCCAGCAGGGCATATAATTCACCCCTCCACTTT. The gene calls are TRBV6-5 and TRBJ1-6; D unclear. CDR1 and CDR2 (germline): MNHEY, SVGAGI. With 6 bases removed from V and 4 bases from J, the gap between germline ends came to 4 bases. The CDR3 contains 12 residues.

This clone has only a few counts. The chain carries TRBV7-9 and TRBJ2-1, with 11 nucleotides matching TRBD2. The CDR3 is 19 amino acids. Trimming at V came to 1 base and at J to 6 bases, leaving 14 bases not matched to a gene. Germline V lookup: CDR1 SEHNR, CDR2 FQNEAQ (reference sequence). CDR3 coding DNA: TGTGCCAGCAGCTTAGTTGGGGGATTTAGCGGGGGGGCTTTCAATGAGCAGTTCTTC. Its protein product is CASSLVGGFSGGAFNEQFF.

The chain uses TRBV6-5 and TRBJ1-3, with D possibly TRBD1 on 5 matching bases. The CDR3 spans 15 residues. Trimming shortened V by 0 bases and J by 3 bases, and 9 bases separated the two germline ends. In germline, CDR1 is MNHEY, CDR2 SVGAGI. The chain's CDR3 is CASSYSGGGGNTIYF. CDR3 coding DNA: TGTGCCAGCAGTTACTCGGGGGGTGGTGGAAACACCATATATTTT.

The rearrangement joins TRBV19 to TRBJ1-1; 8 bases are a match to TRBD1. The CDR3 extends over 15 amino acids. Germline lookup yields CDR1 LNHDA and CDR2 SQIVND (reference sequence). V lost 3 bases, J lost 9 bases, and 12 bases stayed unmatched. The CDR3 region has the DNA TGTGCCAGTAGTATCCCATCCGGACAGGGTCTAAAAGCTTTCTTT. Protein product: CASSIPSGQGLKAFF.